These 27 T cell receptor beta chains came from one sample sequenced in a study of T cell responses to AZD1222 COVID-19 vaccine. The table came from immunoSEQ multiplex PCR; TCRdb's copy has only in-frame clones and leaves some out. The sample lists 130,000 to 150,000 clones, around nine tenths seen once, with 4% to 6% in the top ten. Sequenced material: peripheral blood, taken on day 0 of AZD1222 vaccination. The receptor set was obtained from an adult in good health.

The genes are TRBV7-3 and TRBJ2-1; TRBD1 aligns across 10 bases. Germline trimming cut 4 bases from V and 8 bases from J; bases unmatched to any gene: 5. The CDR3 has 14 amino acids. The germline gives CDR1 SGHTA, CDR2 FQGTGA. The CDR3 loop is CASSSTGTGDEQFF. The CDR3 DNA sequence: TGTGCCAGCAGCTCTACCGGGACAGGGGATGAGCAGTTCTTC.

V usage is TRBV29-1 and J usage is TRBJ2-5; no clear D gene. The CDR3 is made up of 13 amino acids. V was cut by 0 bases and J by 5 bases, with 10 bases left in between. Germline CDR1 is SQVTM and CDR2 is ANQGSEA. CDR3 in amino acids: CSVEDEVGETQYF. The CDR3 nucleotides are TGCAGCGTTGAAGATGAGGTGGGGGAGACCCAGTACTTC. Full variable domain (outside the CDR3, taken from reference TRBV29-1 and TRBJ2-5): SAVISQKPSRDICQRGTSLTIQCQVDSQVTMMFWYRQQPGQSLTLIATANQGSEATYESGFVIDKFPISRPNLTFSTLTVSNMSPEDSSIYLCSVEDEVGETQYFGPGTRLLVL.

This chain uses TRBV4-3 with TRBJ1-4; D might be TRBD1 (5 bases). CDR3 length: 15 amino acids. Per the germline V gene, CDR1 is LGHNA and CDR2 is YSLEER. Deletions cut 0 bases from V and 4 bases from J, with 9 bases between. The CDR3 reads CASSQDSDSNEKLFF. The CDR3 nucleotides are TGCGCCAGCAGCCAAGATAGTGACAGTAATGAAAAACTGTTTTTT.

V gene TRBV14 combines with J gene TRBJ1-1; 7 nucleotides agree with TRBD1. The CDR3 length is 16 residues. The ends lost 4 bases at V and 0 bases at J; junction bases unmatched: 8. The germline V gene encodes CDR1 SGHDN and CDR2 FVKESK. CDR3 sequence (DNA): TGTGCCAGCAGCCCCTGGACAGGAACTCTGAACACTGAAGCTTTCTTT. Protein product: CASSPWTGTLNTEAFF.

V is TRBV5-1 and J is TRBJ2-1, with 8 bases that match TRBD1. Germline CDR1 is SGHRS and CDR2 is YFSETQ. This CDR3 has 15 residues. The junction had 10 bases not matched to a gene; V was cut back by 6 bases and J by 5 bases. The CDR3 loop is CASIAWGQVNNEQFF. For the CDR3, the DNA is TGCGCCAGCATAGCTTGGGGACAGGTTAACAATGAGCAGTTCTTC. Full variable domain (missing parts from reference TRBV5-1 and TRBJ2-1): KAGVTQTPRYLIKTRGQQVTLSCSPISGHRSVSWYQQTPGQGLQFLFEYFSETQRNKGNFPGRFSGRQFSNSRSEMNVSTLELGDSALYLCASIAWGQVNNEQFFGPGTRLTVL.

The chain links TRBV7-2 to TRBJ1-2, with no clear D. The V gene's germline CDR1 is SGHTA and CDR2 FQGNSA. This CDR3 has 12 amino acids. V dropped 4 bases and J dropped 8 bases, with 11 bases sitting between them. CDR3 amino acids: CASSSSGSGYTF. Here the CDR3 DNA reads TGTGCCAGCAGCTCTTCCGGGTCCGGCTACACCTTC.

CDR3 sequence: CASSMDRGQAGANVLTF. CDR3 nucleotide sequence: TGTGCCAGTAGTATGGACAGGGGGCAGGCAGGGGCCAACGTCCTGACTTTC. The chain links TRBV19 to TRBJ2-6, with 11 bases matching TRBD1. The trim removed 3 bases at V and 4 bases at J, leaving 5 bases unmatched. Germline CDR1 LNHDA, CDR2 SQIVND (reference sequence). This CDR3 comprises 17 residues.

The chain joins TRBV10-3 to TRBJ1-2; no reliable D call. Germline CDR1 ENHRY, CDR2 SYGVKD. The germline V and J ends were trimmed by 2 bases and 5 bases, with 12 bases remaining between them. The CDR3 runs to 14 residues. CDR3 sequence reads: CAISEEARGYGYTF. DNA for the CDR3: TGTGCCATCAGTGAGGAGGCCCGAGGTTATGGCTACACCTTC.

The chain links TRBV7-2 to TRBJ1-4; D is unclear. Per germline, CDR1 SGHTA and CDR2 FQGNSA. V lost 2 bases to trimming and J lost 7 bases, with 8 bases between them. CDR3 size: 13 residues. CDR3 sequence reads: CASSLTRGEKLFF. The CDR3 DNA sequence: TGTGCCAGCAGCTTAACACGAGGTGAAAAACTGTTTTTT.

This rearrangement joins TRBV10-3 to TRBJ1-2, with a possible D match to TRBD1 (6 bases). The CDR3 contains 14 residues. Germline assignment: CDR1 ENHRY and CDR2 SYGVKD. V was pared by 3 bases and J by 5 bases, with 13 bases between. The CDR3 sequence: CAISDDRRAYGYTF. CDR3 in DNA: TGTGCCATCAGTGATGACAGGAGAGCGTATGGCTACACCTTC.

The J gene is TRBJ1-6, the V gene TRBV2, with D possibly TRBD1 on 5 matching bases. V lost 3 bases to trimming and J lost 11 bases, with 14 bases between them. The CDR3 loop spans 14 amino acids. The V gene's germline CDR1 is SNHLY and CDR2 FYNNEI. The CDR3 protein is CASSDSTASPPLHF. The DNA of the CDR3 is TGTGCCAGCAGTGATTCGACAGCGTCTCCACCCCTCCACTTT.

In DNA form, the CDR3 reads TGTGCCAGCAGCCAAGAAGGCTCCCTAGAAGGGCGGGGCGAAAAACTGTTTTTT. Its protein product is CASSQEGSLEGRGEKLFF. J is TRBJ1-4 and V is TRBV4-2, with D maybe TRBD1 (5 bases). V gave up 0 bases and J gave up 8 bases, with 22 bases separating them. The CDR3 covers 18 residues. Germline-derived CDR1 and CDR2 are LGHNA and YNFKEQ.

This chain connects TRBV12-3 or TRBV12-4 to TRBJ1-2, with unresolved D. This CDR3 spans 13 amino acids. V was shortened by 1 base and J by 3 bases, with 6 bases between the two germline ends. CDR3 in amino acids: CASSLGTDYGYTF. CDR3 DNA sequence: TGTGCCAGCAGTTTAGGCACGGACTATGGCTACACCTTC.

The gene calls are TRBV5-4 and TRBJ2-1; 15 bases fit TRBD2. J was trimmed by 10 bases and V by 1 base; bases with no gene match: 6. Germline-derived CDR1 and CDR2 are SGHNT and YYREEE (reference sequence). The CDR3 totals 16 residues. The CDR3 region is CASSLIGLAGGREQFF. The CDR3 DNA reads as TGTGCCAGCAGCTTGATCGGACTAGCGGGAGGGCGAGAGCAGTTCTTC.

V and J are TRBV12-5 and TRBJ2-2; no reliable D call. CDR1 and CDR2 from the germline V gene are LGHNT and FRNRAP. Trimming stripped 0 bases from V and 6 bases from J, with 11 bases between. CDR3 size: 15 residues. The CDR3 reads CASGLVENLAGELFF. CDR3 bases: TGTGCTAGTGGTTTGGTGGAGAATTTGGCCGGGGAGCTGTTTTTT. The full variable domain, its missing parts supplied by reference TRBV12-5 and TRBJ2-2, is DARVTQTPRHKVTEMGQEVTMRCQPILGHNTVFWYRQTMMQGLELLAYFRNRAPLDDSGMPKDRFSAEMPDATLATLKIQPSEPRDSAVYFCASGLVENLAGELFFGEGSRLTVL.

The rearrangement joins TRBV18 to TRBJ2-7, with 8 bases that match TRBD2. This CDR3 spans 14 amino acids. The V segment lost 6 bases and the J segment 3 bases; nucleotides outside the gene matches: 7. The germline V gene encodes CDR1 KGHSH and CDR2 LQKENI. CDR3 sequence (DNA): TGTGCCAGCTCCACTAGCGGTCCAGTCTACGAGCAGTACTTC. Its translation: CASSTSGPVYEQYF.

This sequence joins TRBV5-5 and TRBJ1-2; TRBD1 matches at 8 bases. CDR3 length: 14 amino acids. The germline CDR1 and CDR2 sequences are SGHKS and YYEKEE (reference sequence). V was clipped by 0 bases and J by 8 bases; unmatched bases: 6. The CDR3 nucleotides are TGTGCCAGCAGCTTGGGGCTACAGGGGGACGGCTACACCTTC. Translating it yields CASSLGLQGDGYTF.

This sequence joins TRBV29-1 and TRBJ1-2; no clear D gene. V was cut by 6 bases and J by 0 bases, with 17 bases left in between. The CDR3 has 15 residues. Germline V gene sequence: CDR1 SQVTM, CDR2 ANQGSEA. CDR3 nucleotides: TGCAGCGTCGACCCTGAGGACGGGACTAACTATGGCTACACCTTC. It yields the protein CSVDPEDGTNYGYTF.

The chain links TRBV5-4 to TRBJ2-7; the D gene could be TRBD1 or TRBD2 (6 bases each). CDR3 length: 15 residues. Trimming shortened V by 6 bases and J by 3 bases, and 19 bases separated the two germline ends. Germline V lookup: CDR1 SGHNT, CDR2 YYREEE (reference sequence). The CDR3 DNA is TGTGCCAGCACCGATATGACTAGGGGGGACTACGAGCAGTACTTC. It is translated as CASTDMTRGDYEQYF.

The V gene is TRBV9, the J gene TRBJ1-6, with TRBD1 matching over 10 bases. Germline V lookup: CDR1 SGDLS, CDR2 YYNGEE. V lost 2 bases and J lost 8; bases outside the gene matches: 1. The CDR3 runs 14 residues. The DNA of the CDR3 is TGTGCCAGCAGCGTTGGGACAGGGGATTCACCCCTCCACTTT. Its protein is CASSVGTGDSPLHF.

This clone was counted a single time. V and J are TRBV28 and TRBJ1-2, with a tentative D call TRBD1 (5 bases). V dropped 3 bases and J dropped 8 bases, with 16 bases sitting between them. Germline V gives CDR1 MDHEN, CDR2 SYDVKM. This CDR3 is 14 amino acids long. For the CDR3, the DNA is TGTGCCAGCAGTTTGGGTCAGGGCCGGTCCGGCTACACCTTC. Translation: CASSLGQGRSGYTF.

J is TRBJ1-2 and V is TRBV7-2; a possible D gene is TRBD1 (6 bases). V was trimmed by 1 base and J by 7 bases, leaving 19 bases between them. Germline CDR1 and CDR2: SGHTA and FQGNSA. The CDR3 is made up of 16 amino acids. The CDR3 loop is CASSLVFGGLVVGYTF. In nucleotides, the CDR3 is TGTGCCAGCAGCTTAGTTTTTGGGGGGCTTGTGGTTGGCTACACCTTC.

The chain joins TRBV7-8 to TRBJ2-5; no reliable D call. The CDR3 consists of 15 residues. Per the germline V gene, CDR1 is SGHVS and CDR2 is FQNEAQ. Trimming left V 1 base short and J 5 bases short, with 14 bases between. CDR3 loop: CASSLENLLRETQYF. The CDR3 DNA reads as TGTGCCAGCAGCTTAGAAAATCTCCTCCGGGAGACCCAGTACTTC.

The CDR3 region has the DNA TGTGCCAGCAGCCCTGCCCTATCGGTCCACGGTCAGCCCCAGCATTTT. Its protein is CASSPALSVHGQPQHF. V usage is TRBV3-1 (or the pseudogene TRBV3-2) and J usage is TRBJ1-5; no definite D call. The CDR3 runs to 16 residues. CDR1 and CDR2 from the germline V gene are LGHDT and YNNKEL (reference sequence). Between the trimmed V and J ends, which lost 4 bases and 6 bases, there was a span of 19 bases.

The gene calls are TRBV15 and TRBJ1-2; TRBD1 agrees at 11 bases. Germline assignment: CDR1 LNHNV and CDR2 YYDKDF (reference sequence). V trimming: 9 bases; J trimming: 1 base; junction bases outside the gene matches: 1. The CDR3 spans 13 residues. CDR3 bases: TGTGCCACGGGACAGGGGGATAACTATGGCTACACCTTC. This translates into CATGQGDNYGYTF.

This clone was observed once. The J gene is TRBJ1-5, the V gene TRBV4-2; no clear D gene. Germline assignment: CDR1 LGHNA and CDR2 YNFKEQ. Trimming took off 0 bases at V and 4 bases at J, with 13 bases between the two ends. The CDR3 sequence is 16 residues long. Here the CDR3 reads CASSQDWGPQNQPQHF. Here the CDR3 DNA reads TGTGCCAGCAGCCAAGATTGGGGTCCCCAGAATCAGCCCCAGCATTTT.

V is TRBV12-3 or TRBV12-4 and J is TRBJ1-2; a possible D gene is TRBD1 (6 bases). Trimming pared 3 bases from V and 4 bases from J, leaving 6 bases between. The CDR3 sequence is 12 residues long. CDR3 protein: CASSLDSYGYTF. The CDR3 nucleotides are TGTGCCAGCAGTTTGGACAGCTATGGCTACACCTTC.